This T cell receptor (beta chain) was captured by sequencing in a study of blood T cell repertoires in COVID-19. Overall study: T cells, B-cell-depleted T cells, or PBMCs provided the cDNA or gDNA that served as material.

The assay was immunoSEQ multiplex PCR, and TCRdb's table has in-frame clones only and misses some. The sample lists roughly 400,000 clones; about 90% were seen once. This CDR3 is 17 amino acids long. Germline values: CDR1 SGHVS, CDR2 FNYEAQ. V dropped 5 bases and J dropped 4; count of bases not matched to a gene: 12. Source material: peripheral blood. The rearrangement uses TRBV7-6 and TRBJ2-7, with 12 bases identical to TRBD2. The sequence came from a woman aged 55 to 70 with COVID-19, enrolled during active disease. The CDR3 coding sequence is TGTGCCAGCAGCCCAAACATGAGGACTAGCGGGATTTACGAGCAGTACTTC. It codes for CASSPNMRTSGIYEQYF. Full variable domain (missing parts from reference TRBV7-6 and TRBJ2-7): GAGVSQSPRYKVTKRGQDVALRCDPISGHVSLYWYRQALGQGPEFLTYFNYEAQQDKSGLPNDRFSAERPEGSISTLTIQRTEQRDSAMYRCASSPNMRTSGIYEQYFGPGTRLTVT.